A selection of T cell receptor beta chains follows, all from one sample in a study of CD8 T cells in Susac syndrome. TCRdb itself ran the immunoSEQ multiplex PCR reads through MiXCR, one entry per CDR3 protein. The sample holds 150,000 to 200,000 distinct CDR3 sequences, approximately 94% seen once. Sequenced material: CD4+ T cells from PBMCs. Receptors originate from a human donor with Susac syndrome. The CDR3 runs from the conserved cysteine through the conserved F or W. A D gene is named only where the DNA matches it firmly. Size values are once, few and many counts, or a class for expanded clones, and some rows have none.

clone size | J gene | V gene | D gene | CDR3 DNA | CDR3 protein
- | TRBJ1-2 | TRBV6-2/TRBV6-3 | - | TGTGCCAGCAGTTACTTGGAGGGGAGCACGTCTGGCTACACCTTC | CASSYLEGSTSGYTF
- | TRBJ2-2 | TRBV5-4 | - | TGTGCCAGCAGCTTGGATCCCACCGGGGAGCTGTTTTTT | CASSLDPTGELFF
- | TRBJ2-7 | TRBV3-1 | - | TGTGCCAGCAGCCACTCGAAGGGACTGACCTACGAGCAGTACTTC | CASSHSKGLTYEQYF
- | TRBJ2-7 | TRBV7-2 | - | TGTGCCAGCAGCCCATCGAGTGTAGTGTACGAGCAGTACTTC | CASSPSSVVYEQYF
- | TRBJ2-3 | TRBV24-1 | - | TGTGCCACCAGTGTTCCCCAGAGCAATACGCAGTATTTT | CATSVPQSNTQYF
- | TRBJ2-7 | TRBV18 | TRBD1 | TGTGCCAGCTCGTACGGGACAGTGGGCGAGCAGTACTTC | CASSYGTVGEQYF
- | TRBJ2-2 | TRBV7-3 | - | TGTGCCAGCAGCTCGGGACTCCGTGGCACCGGGGAGCTGTTTTTT | CASSSGLRGTGELFF
- | TRBJ2-1 | TRBV29-1 | - | TGCAGCGTTGACAATGAGCAGTTCTTC | CSVDNEQFF
- | TRBJ1-1 | TRBV4-3 | - | TGCGCCAGCAGCCAAACTGGGGACACTGAAGCTTTCTTT | CASSQTGDTEAFF
- | TRBJ1-6 | TRBV5-1 | - | TGCGCCAGCAGCTTAGGCGAAGGGAATTCACCCCTCCACTTT | CASSLGEGNSPLHF
- | TRBJ1-2 | TRBV6-5 | - | TGTGCCAGCATAGACCCAAAATCCAGATATGGCTACACCTTC | CASIDPKSRYGYTF
- | TRBJ2-7 | TRBV9 | - | TGTGCCAGCGCACGATCTCCGGGGTCCTACGAGCAGTACTTC | CASARSPGSYEQYF
few | TRBJ2-3 | TRBV3-1 | - | TGTGCCAGCACCCCTCGGGGAACAGATACGCAGTATTTT | CASTPRGTDTQYF
- | TRBJ2-2 | TRBV5-1 | TRBD1 | TGCGCCAGCAGCGTGGACAGGGTTTACACCGGGGAGCTGTTTTTT | CASSVDRVYTGELFF
- | TRBJ2-2 | TRBV20-1 | - | TGCAGTGCTAGAGTGGGGGCCGGGGAGCTGTTTTTT | CSARVGAGELFF
- | TRBJ2-3 | TRBV30 | - | TGTGCCTGGAGTGTAAGGGGTAAAACAGATACGCAGTATTTT | CAWSVRGKTDTQYF
once | TRBJ1-2 | TRBV5-6 | - | TGTGCCAGCAGCTTGGCGAAAGGCTATGGCTACACCTTC | CASSLAKGYGYTF
once | TRBJ2-6 | TRBV10-1 | - | TGCGCCAGCAGTGAAAGCATTACGTCCGGGGCCAACGTCCTGACTTTC | CASSESITSGANVLTF
- | TRBJ2-1 | TRBV7-3 | TRBD2 | TGTGCCAGCAGCTTAAATAGCGGGACTAGCGTCAATGAGCAGTTCTTC | CASSLNSGTSVNEQFF
once | TRBJ1-5 | TRBV6-5 | TRBD1 | TGTGCCAGCAGAGAGTCAACAGGGGCCTTTGGGCCCCAGCATTTT | CASRESTGAFGPQHF
- | TRBJ2-5 | TRBV24-1 | - | TGTGCCACCAGTGATGCGCCTGGAGAAGCCCAAGAGACCCAGTACTTC | CATSDAPGEAQETQYF
- | TRBJ2-7 | TRBV30 | - | TGTGCCTGGATTCATAATTACGAGCAGTACTTC | CAWIHNYEQYF
- | TRBJ2-1 | TRBV7-7 | - | TGTGCTAGCAGCTTAAACCCTCTTGTGGGTGAGCAGTTCTTC | CASSLNPLVGEQFF
- | TRBJ2-1 | TRBV12-3/TRBV12-4 | TRBD2 | TGTGCCAGCAGTTTTAGCCTAGCGGGGGGTCTTGAGCAGTTCTTC | CASSFSLAGGLEQFF
- | TRBJ2-7 | TRBV6-6 | - | TGTGCCAGCAATCAGGACTGGATCTACGAGCAGTACTTC | CASNQDWIYEQYF
- | TRBJ2-1 | TRBV9 | TRBD2 | TGTGCCAGCAGCTTTTCTAGCGGGGGGGCATCGTACAATGAGCAGTTCTTC | CASSFSSGGASYNEQFF
- | TRBJ1-5 | TRBV2 | - | TGTGCCAGCCTGTCAGGGTATAGCAATCAGCCCCAGCATTTT | CASLSGYSNQPQHF
- | TRBJ2-5 | TRBV27 | TRBD2 | TGTGCCAGCAGTCCCCGGGGGGGCTTAAGGAGGGAGACCCAGTACTTC | CASSPRGGLRRETQYF
once | TRBJ2-3 | TRBV20-1 | TRBD1 | TGCAGTGCTCCTCAGGGGGCAGATACGCAGTATTTT | CSAPQGADTQYF
- | TRBJ1-1 | TRBV4-3 | - | TGCGCCAGCAGCCAAATTGGAGGAGACACTGAAGCTTTCTTT | CASSQIGGDTEAFF
- | TRBJ2-1 | TRBV5-1 | - | TGCGCCAGCAGCTTGAATGCAGGGATCAATGAGCAGTTCTTC | CASSLNAGINEQFF
- | TRBJ1-1 | TRBV7-9 | - | TGTGCCAGCAGCCCCTCGTGGGTGACGATGAACACTGAAGCTTTCTTT | CASSPSWVTMNTEAFF
- | TRBJ1-1 | TRBV2 | TRBD1 | TGTGCCAGCAGTGAAGTAAGGACAGGGTTAACTGAAGCTTTCTTT | CASSEVRTGLTEAFF
- | TRBJ2-7 | TRBV12-3/TRBV12-4 | TRBD2 | TGTGCCAGCAGTTTAGGCGCGCGGGGGGCCACGGAGCAGTACTTC | CASSLGARGATEQYF
- | TRBJ1-2 | TRBV7-2 | - | TGTGCCAGCAGCTTGGACTCTCGTGGCTACACCTTC | CASSLDSRGYTF
- | TRBJ1-2 | TRBV20-1 | - | TGCAGTGCTAGGGCGCCGGGGGCTATCTATGGCTACACCTTC | CSARAPGAIYGYTF
- | TRBJ1-3 | TRBV6-5 | TRBD1 | TGTGCCAGCAGTTCGGGACAGACCTCTGGAAACACCATATATTTT | CASSSGQTSGNTIYF
- | TRBJ2-5 | TRBV3-1 | TRBD1 | TGTGCCAGCGGAAACAGGGGGCGAGAGACCCAGTACTTC | CASGNRGRETQYF
- | TRBJ1-6 | TRBV20-1 | - | TGCAGTGCCGAGGGGGGGAATTCACCCCTCCACTTT | CSAEGGNSPLHF
few | TRBJ2-3 | TRBV6-2/TRBV6-3 | - | TGTGCCAGCAGCTACAGCGGAGTAGATACGCAGTATTTT | CASSYSGVDTQYF
- | TRBJ1-2 | TRBV12-3/TRBV12-4 | - | TGTGCCAGCAGACCTGCAGGGACGTCCGATGGCTACACCTTC | CASRPAGTSDGYTF
- | TRBJ2-3 | TRBV20-1 | - | TGCAGTGCTAGCGGTCCGCGAGGGGTAGTAGATACGCAGTATTTT | CSASGPRGVVDTQYF
few | TRBJ1-5 | TRBV6-2/TRBV6-3 | - | TGTGCCAGCAGTACCGGGGGACAGCCCCAGCATTTT | CASSTGGQPQHF
- | TRBJ2-3 | TRBV5-1 | - | TGCGCCAGCAGTCCCGGGACCTTCACAGATACGCAGTATTTT | CASSPGTFTDTQYF
- | TRBJ1-1 | TRBV12-3/TRBV12-4 | - | TGTGCCAGCAGTACCGACAGGCGCACTACGGAAGCTTTCTTT | CASSTDRRTTEAFF